The 30 T cell receptor beta chains in this list originate from one sample, sequenced in a study of blood T cell repertoires in COVID-19. Assay used: immunoSEQ multiplex PCR; TCRdb lists only in-frame clones, some missing. The sample consists of more than 40,000 clones, 70% to 90% of them appearing once. Sequencing used peripheral blood. These receptors came from a man older than 75 with acute or convalescent COVID-19.

This chain links TRBV9 with TRBJ2-2; D may be TRBD2 (5 bases). The CDR3 totals 14 residues. V was clipped by 3 bases and J by 4 bases, with 10 bases between them. Germline lookup yields CDR1 SGDLS and CDR2 YYNGEE. CDR3 coding DNA: TGTGCCAGCAGCGGAGGAGCGGTCACCGGGGAGCTGTTTTTT. Its translation: CASSGGAVTGELFF.

This clone was detected once. The V gene is TRBV2, the J gene TRBJ2-7; D remains unclear. Deletions cut 7 bases from V and 2 bases from J, with 9 bases between. Germline CDR1 is SNHLY and CDR2 is FYNNEI. The CDR3 covers 12 residues. The CDR3 DNA sequence: TGTGCCAGCACGGCAGGTACCTACGAGCAGTACTTC. Protein product: CASTAGTYEQYF.

The rearrangement joins TRBV9 to TRBJ2-1, with 7 bases that match TRBD2. V lost 2 bases and J lost 7; bases outside the gene matches: 9. Looked up from germline, CDR1 is SGDLS and CDR2 is YYNGEE. CDR3 length: 15 amino acids. The DNA of the CDR3 is TGTGCCAGCAGCGTGGGAGGGACTACCATAAATGAGCAGTTCTTC. Encoded protein: CASSVGGTTINEQFF.

CDR3 sequence (DNA): TGTGCCAGTAGGACTTTAGCGGGGGGGCCGGGTGAGCAGTTCTTC. Its translation: CASRTLAGGPGEQFF. The gene calls are TRBV19 and TRBJ2-1; 11 bases are shared with TRBD2. V shed 6 bases and J 9 bases; nucleotides not matched to a gene: 10. CDR3 size: 15 residues. Germline assignment: CDR1 LNHDA and CDR2 SQIVND (reference sequence).

V is TRBV20-1 and J is TRBJ2-3, with D perhaps TRBD2 (7 bases). The V end lost 3 bases, the J end lost 4 bases, and 20 bases lay between the germline ends. The germline V gene encodes CDR1 DFQATT and CDR2 SNEGSKA (reference sequence). This CDR3 spans 16 amino acids. CDR3 in amino acids: CSASGPSGGRADTQYF. CDR3 coding DNA: TGCAGTGCTAGTGGGCCCTCGGGGGGCCGGGCAGATACGCAGTATTTT.

The chain has TRBV5-1 and TRBJ1-5; D might be TRBD1 (5 bases). Germline V gene sequence: CDR1 SGHRS, CDR2 YFSETQ. V was shortened by 4 bases and J by 1 base, with 9 bases between the two germline ends. This CDR3 has 14 residues. CDR3 amino acids: CASSQGGSNQPQHF. In DNA form, the CDR3 reads TGCGCCAGCAGCCAGGGTGGGAGCAATCAGCCCCAGCATTTT.

This sequence joins TRBV28 and TRBJ2-5, with 7 bases matching TRBD1. CDR3 length: 12 residues. V shed 5 bases and J 5 bases; nucleotides not matched to a gene: 2. Germline CDR1 MDHEN, CDR2 SYDVKM. The CDR3 sequence: CASSETGETQYF. CDR3 coding DNA: TGTGCCAGCAGTGAGACAGGGGAGACCCAGTACTTC.

This clone was seen just once. This chain links TRBV6-5 with TRBJ2-7; 12 bases map to TRBD1. Unmatched junction bases numbered 3, after V lost 7 bases and J lost 2 bases. Germline CDR1 MNHEY, CDR2 SVGAGI. The CDR3 is 14 amino acids. The CDR3 DNA follows: TGTGCCAGCACTAGGGACAGGGGGCCCTACGAGCAGTACTTC. Translating gives CASTRDRGPYEQYF.

The chain joins TRBV7-2 to TRBJ2-2, with 9 bases lining up with TRBD2. Per the germline V gene, CDR1 is SGHTA and CDR2 is FQGNSA. The CDR3 is 16 residues long. V trimming: 4 bases; J trimming: 1 base; junction bases outside the gene matches: 4. CDR3 nucleotides: TGTGCCAGCAGCTCCCGCGGGGGGGGGAACACCGGGGAGCTGTTTTTT. It codes for CASSSRGGGNTGELFF.

The chain is built from TRBV6-5 and TRBJ1-4; perhaps TRBD1 as D (6 bases). This CDR3 spans 15 amino acids. CDR1 MNHEY and CDR2 SVGAGI come from the germline V gene. Between the trimmed V and J ends, which lost 6 bases and 5 bases, there was a span of 16 bases. CDR3 in amino acids: CASRLLGATNEKLFF. The CDR3 bases are TGTGCCAGCAGGCTATTGGGGGCCACAAATGAAAAACTGTTTTTT.

The J gene is TRBJ2-1, the V gene TRBV12-3 or TRBV12-4, with 9 bases fitting TRBD1. The CDR3 is made up of 13 amino acids. The J segment lost 6 bases and the V segment lost 6 bases, leaving 3 bases of the junction unmatched. CDR3 in amino acids: CASRRTGANEQFF. The CDR3 bases are TGTGCCAGCAGGCGGACAGGGGCCAATGAGCAGTTCTTC.

This chain joins TRBV24-1 and TRBJ2-3; a possible D gene is TRBD1 (6 bases). Trimming took off 3 bases at V and 1 base at J, with 13 bases between the two ends. The V gene's germline CDR1 is KGHDR and CDR2 SFDVKD. There are 16 residues in the CDR3. CDR3 protein: CATSDHTGIGTDTQYF. The CDR3, as DNA: TGTGCCACCAGTGATCATACAGGGATTGGCACAGATACGCAGTATTTT.

This chain connects TRBV5-4 to TRBJ2-3; weak D call: TRBD2 (6 bases). The CDR3 is 15 amino acids. V gave up 0 bases and J gave up 0 bases, with 8 bases separating them. Per germline, CDR1 SGHNT and CDR2 YYREEE (reference sequence). In DNA form, the CDR3 reads TGTGCCAGCAGCTTGGGACTAGACAGCACAGATACGCAGTATTTT. Translated, it gives CASSLGLDSTDTQYF.

This clone was observed once. The chain uses TRBV27 and TRBJ2-6, with D possibly being TRBD2 (6 bases). With 2 bases removed from V and 3 bases from J, the gap between germline ends came to 11 bases. There are 16 residues in the CDR3. The germline CDR1 and CDR2 sequences are MNHEY and SMNVEV (reference sequence). The CDR3 nucleotides read TGTGCCAGCAGTTTAGGAGGAGGGTTTGGGGCCAACGTCCTGACTTTC. It translates to CASSLGGGFGANVLTF.

CDR3 DNA: TGTGCCAGCCATGGGCTTGGAAGCACTGAAGCTTTCTTT. Translated: CASHGLGSTEAFF. J is TRBJ1-1 and V is TRBV6-5; D uncertain. V lost 8 bases, J lost 4 bases, and 14 bases lay in between. Germline V CDR1 and CDR2: MNHEY, SVGAGI. CDR3 length: 13 amino acids.

This chain links TRBV10-2 with TRBJ1-1; no reliable D call. Germline CDR1 is WSHSY and CDR2 is SAAADI. The CDR3 covers 12 residues. V lost 5 bases and J 2 bases, leaving 6 bases between the germline ends. CDR3 coding DNA: TGCGCCAGCAGTTGGGCCAACACTGAAGCTTTCTTT. Residues: CASSWANTEAFF.

V is TRBV19 and J is TRBJ1-3; D uncertain. V gave up 4 bases and J gave up 0 bases, with 13 bases separating them. CDR1 is LNHDA, CDR2 SQIVND, per germline (reference sequence). This CDR3 is built from 16 residues. The CDR3 is CASSTSRLSSGNTIYF. The DNA for the CDR3 is TGTGCCAGTAGTACTAGCCGACTGAGCTCTGGAAACACCATATATTTT.

The chain couples TRBV5-4 to TRBJ2-3, with D unresolved. This CDR3 contains 15 residues. Germline V gives CDR1 SGHNT, CDR2 YYREEE (reference sequence). The germline V and J ends were trimmed by 5 bases and 0 bases, with 13 bases remaining between them. Written as DNA, the CDR3 is TGTGCCAGCAGTCTCTCGGTATTTAGCACAGATACGCAGTATTTT. This encodes CASSLSVFSTDTQYF.

This chain joins TRBV7-8 and TRBJ2-2; 7 positions agree with TRBD1. Germline V lookup: CDR1 SGHVS, CDR2 FQNEAQ. The CDR3 is 13 residues long. The junction had 3 bases not matched to a gene; V was cut back by 5 bases and J by 6 bases. DNA for the CDR3: TGTGCCAGCAGCCCGACAGGGTCCGGGGAGCTGTTTTTT. Protein: CASSPTGSGELFF.

This clone has a single count. J is TRBJ1-3 and V is TRBV4-1; D is perhaps TRBD1 (5 bases). V lost 3 bases and J 0 bases, leaving 6 bases between the germline ends. CDR3 size: 14 residues. From germline, CDR1 is MGHRA and CDR2 YSYEKL. The CDR3 sequence: CASSQGHSGNTIYF. Here the CDR3 DNA reads TGCGCCAGCAGCCAGGGGCACTCTGGAAACACCATATATTTT.

This clone was detected once. The chain uses TRBV2 and TRBJ2-5; the D gene is possibly TRBD1 (6 bases). V was shortened by 8 bases and J by 6 bases, with 25 bases between the two germline ends. CDR3 length equals 16 residues. Germline CDR1 reads SNHLY; CDR2 reads FYNNEI. CDR3: CASRSTGQLSTKTQYF. The CDR3 coding sequence is TGTGCCAGCCGGTCCACCGGACAGTTAAGCACAAAGACCCAGTACTTC.

The chain joins TRBV5-1 to TRBJ1-5, with TRBD1 matching over 9 bases. The V gene end was trimmed by 5 bases and the J gene end by 2 bases; junction bases not matched to a gene: 5. Germline V gives CDR1 SGHRS, CDR2 YFSETQ. The CDR3 loop spans 15 amino acids. The CDR3 coding sequence is TGCGCCAGCAGTCCGGGACAGGGAGGCAATCAGCCCCAGCATTTT. This gives the protein CASSPGQGGNQPQHF. The whole variable domain, remainder taken from reference TRBV5-1 and TRBJ1-5, is KAGVTQTPRYLIKTRGQQVTLSCSPISGHRSVSWYQQTPGQGLQFLFEYFSETQRNKGNFPGRFSGRQFSNSRSEMNVSTLELGDSALYLCASSPGQGGNQPQHFGDGTRLSIL.

The gene calls are TRBV15 and TRBJ2-2; 9 nucleotides align to TRBD1. V shed 8 bases, J shed 6 bases, and the junction held 7 bases outside the gene matches. Germline V gene lookup returns CDR1 LNHNV and CDR2 YYDKDF (reference sequence). CDR3 length: 14 residues. The CDR3: CATSRDRDSGELFF. DNA of the CDR3: TGTGCCACCTCCCGGGACAGGGACTCCGGGGAGCTGTTTTTT. Combining the CDR3 with reference TRBV15 and TRBJ2-2 gives the whole variable domain DAMVIQNPRYQVTQFGKPVTLSCSQTLNHNVMYWYQQKSSQAPKLLFHYYDKDFNNEADTPDNFQSRRPNTSFCFLDIRSPGLGDTAMYLCATSRDRDSGELFFGEGSRLTVL.

The genes are TRBV21-1 and TRBJ1-5; TRBD1, the table's D call, lacks a check against the DNA. TRBV21-1 is a known pseudogene. This CDR3 is 13 amino acids long. CDR3 sequence: CASSPGQVQPQHF. The CDR3 bases are TGTGCCAGCAGTCCGGGACAGGTCCAGCCCCAGCATTTT.

V usage is TRBV11-2 and J usage is TRBJ1-6; no clear D gene. The CDR3 has 17 amino acids. Germline values: CDR1 SGHAT, CDR2 FQNNGV. The V end was cut by 0 bases, the J end by 2 bases, with 11 bases between. For the CDR3, the DNA is TGTGCCAGCAGCTTAGATAACAGAAGGACCTATAATTCACCCCTCCACTTT. Translated, it gives CASSLDNRRTYNSPLHF.

This sequence joins TRBV28 and TRBJ1-2, with D uncertain. The CDR3 consists of 16 residues. CDR1 and CDR2 from the germline V gene are MDHEN and SYDVKM. The ends were cut back, 5 bases at V and 5 bases at J, with 21 bases in the middle. The CDR3 sequence is CASSNPSLGRSYGYTF. CDR3 DNA: TGTGCCAGCAGTAACCCCTCCCTGGGCAGGTCGTATGGCTACACCTTC.

The CDR3 protein is CASSLQGPEQYF. The CDR3 coding sequence is TGCGCCAGCAGCTTGCAGGGTCCCGAGCAGTACTTC. V is TRBV5-1 and J is TRBJ2-7, with D maybe TRBD1 (5 bases). Trimming cost V 1 base and J 6 bases, with 8 bases left between them. The CDR3 length is 12 residues. The V gene's germline CDR1 is SGHRS and CDR2 YFSETQ.

J is TRBJ2-5 and V is TRBV6-5; TRBD2 matches 8 bases. Trimming at V came to 8 bases and at J to 1 base, leaving 6 bases not matched to a gene. Germline V lookup: CDR1 MNHEY, CDR2 SVGAGI. The CDR3 extends over 14 amino acids. For the CDR3, the DNA is TGTGCCAGCCGGGCGCGGGGGGCCCAAGAGACCCAGTACTTC. The encoded protein is CASRARGAQETQYF.

V gene TRBV19 combines with J gene TRBJ1-5; possible D gene TRBD1, 6 bases. V gave up 8 bases and J gave up 2 bases, with 13 bases separating them. The CDR3 totals 14 residues. Germline CDR1 reads LNHDA; CDR2 reads SQIVND (reference sequence). The CDR3 DNA reads as TGTGCCAGTGGGGGCAGTTCGGGCAATCAGCCCCAGCATTTT. This translates into CASGGSSGNQPQHF.

The chain employs TRBV29-1 and TRBJ1-1, with TRBD1 identical over 8 bases. Trimming at V came to 6 bases and at J to 3 bases, leaving 6 bases not matched to a gene. The germline gives CDR1 SQVTM, CDR2 ANQGSEA. The CDR3 runs 13 residues. The CDR3 loop reads CSVVDRAHTEAFF. The CDR3 nucleotides are TGCAGCGTGGTGGACAGGGCTCACACTGAAGCTTTCTTT.